Sequencing of this TCR beta chain was carried out in a study of blood T cells in healthy people across ages (dated by TCRdb to the mid-2010s). Looking at the study overall: Template switching captured roughly one uniquely barcoded TCR beta cDNA molecule per two T cells in model experiments. Using the same blood draw, the study looked at two additional independent replicas of 1 million unique cDNA reads for two donors, one aged 18 to 30 and the other aged 80 or older. To avoid experimental bias, donors of different ages were distributed randomly across sequencing lanes. Using deep sequencing normalized with unique cDNA molecular identifiers, the study measured how TCR beta repertoire diversity changes with age. Donors were grouped into four age groups: young (average 16 years), middle-aged (about 38), aged (around 62) and long-lived (just over 80).

Library prep was done by 5' RACE. The sample was run on an Illumina HiSeq 2500. A second PCR of roughly 6 to 11 cycles was performed with a sample-barcoded 5' primer and a J-beta primer mix. A template-switch 5' adaptor carrying 12 random nucleotides introduced a unique molecular identifier onto each TCR beta cDNA molecule. At least 2.5 million CDR3-containing paired-end reads were obtained from each sample. All of the RNA was converted into first-strand cDNA using the Mint cDNA synthesis kit, with a TRBC-specific oligonucleotide serving as the primer. Following uracil-DNA glycosylase treatment, all cDNA underwent a first 18-cycle PCR with the universal primers M1SS and BC2_uni_R. The source study handled its data this way. Each sample was normalized by randomly selecting 1 million high-quality reads, each carrying a distinct molecular identifier. Reads with shared molecular identifiers were discarded instead of being binned into consensus sequences. CDR3 identification, clonotype clustering and error correction used MiTCR with a Q25 quality threshold and the strictest error-elimination algorithm. A nonparametric unseen species model with Euler transformation was used to estimate a lower bound on total TCR beta diversity. TCRdb itself trimmed the public reads at Q25 with fastp, ran MiXCR and retained productive beta chains. Each record represents a unique CDR3 protein, reported with the most common genes and DNA among its rows. For this entry, the V and J calls and clone size follow TCRdb and not the study's own pipeline. The sample table shows roughly 1.7 million distinct CDR3 sequences, and roughly 32% are seen once. The biggest ten clones account for about 11% of the sample.

The CDR3 measures 11 amino acids from cysteine to phenylalanine. Left in the record is the CDR3 DNA by itself, 33 bases read in frame from the first base. Trimming costs V 7 bases and J 6 bases, and their ends lie 12 bases apart. Taken from the germline V gene (reference sequence), the CDR1 and CDR2 loops are DFQATT and SNEGSKA. General conclusions and limits of the study: The CMV infection status of donors was not known, potentially confounding age-related changes in expanded clonotypes. Conclusive comparison of naive and antigen-experienced compartments was prevented by the profiling of bulk unsorted PBMCs. Observed TCR beta diversity per million T cells fell roughly linearly with age, and a significant reduction was already apparent by age roughly 40. The percentage of naive T cells measured by flow cytometry correlated strongly with observed TCR beta diversity. Total diversity estimates from one million sequenced T cells were considered lower bounds and underestimates. Compared with the aged group, more naive CD4+ T cells, fewer expanded clones and increased TCR diversity were shown by the long-lived group, suggesting age selection.

As for this clonotype: Its cognate antigen has yet to be identified. No base quality values were provided; no much bigger clone lies one nucleotide off.

Donors were 35 to 40 systemically healthy Caucasian individuals from Russia aged roughly 6 to 100 years. Roughly 10 milliliters of peripheral blood were collected from each donor into EDTA-treated Vacutainer tubes. Ficoll-Paque density-gradient centrifugation was used to isolate PBMCs, with at least 6.5 million per sample. Total RNA, at least 5 micrograms per sample, was extracted from PBMCs with Trizol reagent. For every donor, flow cytometry on a PBMC aliquot measured the percentage of naive CD45RAhigh/CD27high T cells. The receptor's source is a woman aged 25 to 39 in good health. Specimen: blood. The rearranged chain carries TRBV20-1 and TRBJ1-2, with the D gene too uncertain to name. The nucleotides are TGCAGTGTCAGACAAGGGCATGGCTACACCTTC. Translated, it gives CSVRQGHGYTF.